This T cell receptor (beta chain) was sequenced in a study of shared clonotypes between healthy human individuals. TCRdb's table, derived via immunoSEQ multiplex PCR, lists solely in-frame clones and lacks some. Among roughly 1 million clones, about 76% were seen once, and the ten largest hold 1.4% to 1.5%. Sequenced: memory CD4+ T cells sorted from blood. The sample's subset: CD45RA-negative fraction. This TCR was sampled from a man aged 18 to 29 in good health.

The CDR3 reads CASSELEITEAFF. CDR3 nucleotides: TGTGCCAGCAGTGAATTGGAAATCACTGAAGCTTTCTTT. The J gene is TRBJ1-1, the V gene TRBV2; no clear D. The V end lost 2 bases, the J end lost 4 bases, and 8 bases lay between the germline ends. CDR1 is SNHLY and CDR2 is FYNNEI in the germline V gene. The CDR3 is 13 amino acids. The full variable domain, in which reference TRBV2 and TRBJ1-1 provide the parts outside the CDR3, is EPEVTQTPSHQVTQMGQEVILRCVPISNHLYFYWYRQILGQKVEFLVSFYNNEISEKSEIFDDQFSVERPDGSNFTLKIRSTKLEDSAMYFCASSELEITEAFFGQGTRLTVV.